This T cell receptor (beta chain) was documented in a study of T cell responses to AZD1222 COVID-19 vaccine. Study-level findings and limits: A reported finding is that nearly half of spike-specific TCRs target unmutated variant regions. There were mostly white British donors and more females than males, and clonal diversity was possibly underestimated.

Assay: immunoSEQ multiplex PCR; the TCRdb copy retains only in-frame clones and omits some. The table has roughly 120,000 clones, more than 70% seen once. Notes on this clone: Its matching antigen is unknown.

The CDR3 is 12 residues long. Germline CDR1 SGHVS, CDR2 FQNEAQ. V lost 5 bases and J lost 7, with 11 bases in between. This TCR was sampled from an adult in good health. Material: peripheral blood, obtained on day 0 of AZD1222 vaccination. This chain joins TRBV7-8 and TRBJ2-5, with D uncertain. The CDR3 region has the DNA TGTGCCAGCAGCCACTACCCAGGGACCCAGTACTTC. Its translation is CASSHYPGTQYF.